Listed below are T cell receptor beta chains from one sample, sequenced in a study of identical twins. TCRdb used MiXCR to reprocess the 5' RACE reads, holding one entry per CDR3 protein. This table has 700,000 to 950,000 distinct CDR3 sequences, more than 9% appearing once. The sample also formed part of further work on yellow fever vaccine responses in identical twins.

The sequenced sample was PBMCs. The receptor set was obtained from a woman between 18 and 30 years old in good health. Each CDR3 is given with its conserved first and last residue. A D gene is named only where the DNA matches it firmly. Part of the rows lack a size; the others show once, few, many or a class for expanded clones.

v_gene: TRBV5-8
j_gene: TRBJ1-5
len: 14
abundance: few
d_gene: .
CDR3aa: CASRLRSGHQPQHF
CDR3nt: TGTGCCAGCAGATTAAGGTCGGGACATCAGCCCCAGCATTTT

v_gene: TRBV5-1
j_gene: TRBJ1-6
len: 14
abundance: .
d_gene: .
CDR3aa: CASASGFERSPLHF
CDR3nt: TGCGCCAGCGCCTCGGGGTTCGAGCGATCACCCCTCCACTTT

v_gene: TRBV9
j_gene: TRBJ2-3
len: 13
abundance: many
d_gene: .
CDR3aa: CASSVEVPDTQYF
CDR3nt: TGTGCCAGCAGCGTAGAGGTCCCCGATACGCAGTATTTT

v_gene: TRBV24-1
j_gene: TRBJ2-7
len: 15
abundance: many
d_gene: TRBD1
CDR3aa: CATSEAGTGAYEQYF
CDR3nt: TGTGCCACCAGTGAGGCCGGGACAGGGGCCTACGAGCAGTACTTC

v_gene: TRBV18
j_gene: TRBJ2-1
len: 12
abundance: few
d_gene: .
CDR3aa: CASSPRSVEQFF
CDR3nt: TGTGCCAGCTCACCACGATCTGTTGAGCAGTTCTTC

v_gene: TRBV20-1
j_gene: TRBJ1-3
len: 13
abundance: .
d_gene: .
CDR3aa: CSAAGAHDREPNF
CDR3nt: TGCAGTGCTGCAGGGGCCCACGACCGCGAGCCGAATTTT

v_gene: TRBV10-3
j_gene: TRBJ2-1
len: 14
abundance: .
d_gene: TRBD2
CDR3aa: CAIRLAGEINEQFF
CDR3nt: TGTGCCATAAGACTAGCGGGCGAGATCAATGAGCAGTTCTTC

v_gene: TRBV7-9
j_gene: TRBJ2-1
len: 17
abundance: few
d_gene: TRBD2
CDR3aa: CASTPPEAGGGAHEQFF
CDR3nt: TGTGCCAGCACCCCACCCGAGGCTGGCGGGGGGGCACATGAGCAGTTCTTC

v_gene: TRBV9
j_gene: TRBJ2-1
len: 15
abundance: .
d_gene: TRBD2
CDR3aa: CASSVRTSGRDEQFF
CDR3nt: TGTGCCAGCAGCGTCCGGACTAGCGGGAGGGATGAGCAGTTCTTC

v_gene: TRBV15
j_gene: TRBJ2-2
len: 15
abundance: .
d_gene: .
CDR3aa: CATSIAGGYTGELFF
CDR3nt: TGTGCCACCAGCATTGCGGGCGGTTACACCGGGGAGCTGTTTTTT

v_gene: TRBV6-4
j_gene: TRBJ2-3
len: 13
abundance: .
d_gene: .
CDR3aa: CASSDLVTDTQYF
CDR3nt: TGTGCCAGCAGTGACCTGGTAACAGATACGCAGTATTTT

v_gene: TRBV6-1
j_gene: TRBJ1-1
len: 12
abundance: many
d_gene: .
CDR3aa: CASSQGLTEAFF
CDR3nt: TGTGCCAGCAGTCAGGGGCTCACTGAAGCTTTCTTT

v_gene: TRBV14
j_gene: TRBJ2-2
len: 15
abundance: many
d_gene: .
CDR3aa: CASSHRRVAAGELFF
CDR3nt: TGTGCCAGCAGCCATCGGCGGGTTGCAGCCGGGGAGCTGTTTTTT

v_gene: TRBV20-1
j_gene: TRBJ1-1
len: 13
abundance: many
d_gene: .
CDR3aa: CSATRTANTEAFF
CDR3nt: TGCAGTGCTACCAGGACGGCGAACACTGAAGCTTTCTTT

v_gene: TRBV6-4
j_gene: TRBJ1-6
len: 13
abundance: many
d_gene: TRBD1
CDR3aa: CASSVDRDSPLHF
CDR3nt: TGTGCCAGCAGTGTGGACAGGGATTCACCCCTCCACTTT

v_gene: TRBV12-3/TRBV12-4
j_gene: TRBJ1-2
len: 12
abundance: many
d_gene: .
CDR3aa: CASSSGNYGYTF
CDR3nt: TGTGCCAGCAGTTCAGGGAACTATGGCTACACCTTC

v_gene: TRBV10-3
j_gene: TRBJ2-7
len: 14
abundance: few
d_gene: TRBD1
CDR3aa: CATSAGTGGREQYF
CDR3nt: TGTGCCACTTCCGCGGGCACAGGGGGGCGCGAGCAGTACTTC

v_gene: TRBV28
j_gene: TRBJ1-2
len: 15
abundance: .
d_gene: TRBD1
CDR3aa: CASSPDRGFSYGYTF
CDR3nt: TGTGCCAGCAGTCCAGACAGGGGGTTCTCATATGGCTACACCTTC

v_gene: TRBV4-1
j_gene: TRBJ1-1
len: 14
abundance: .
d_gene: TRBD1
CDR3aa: CASRDRDPLTEAFF
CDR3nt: TGCGCCAGCCGGGACAGGGATCCCCTCACTGAAGCTTTCTTT

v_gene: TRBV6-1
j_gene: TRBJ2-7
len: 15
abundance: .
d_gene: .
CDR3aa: CASSQGDEGSYEQYF
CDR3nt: TGTGCCAGCAGCCAAGGGGACGAGGGCTCCTACGAGCAGTACTTC

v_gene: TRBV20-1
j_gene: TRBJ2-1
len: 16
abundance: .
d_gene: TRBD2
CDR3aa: CSARDQREGIYNEQFF
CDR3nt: TGCAGTGCTAGAGACCAGCGGGAGGGGATCTACAATGAGCAGTTCTTC

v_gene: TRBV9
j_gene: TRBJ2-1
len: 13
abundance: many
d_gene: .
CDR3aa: CASSAYTYNEQFF
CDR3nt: TGTGCCAGCAGCGCTTACACCTACAATGAGCAGTTCTTC

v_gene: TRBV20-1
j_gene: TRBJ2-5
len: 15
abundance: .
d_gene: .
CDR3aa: CSASPGTSLRETQYF
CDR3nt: TGCAGTGCTTCCCCCGGGACTTCCCTTCGAGAGACCCAGTACTTC

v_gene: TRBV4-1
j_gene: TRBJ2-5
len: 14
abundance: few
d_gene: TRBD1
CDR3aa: CASSHGQGTETQYF
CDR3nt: TGCGCCAGCAGCCACGGACAGGGGACGGAGACCCAGTACTTC

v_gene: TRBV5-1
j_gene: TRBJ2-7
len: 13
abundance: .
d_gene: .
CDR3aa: CASSPVALYEQYF
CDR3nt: TGCGCCAGCAGCCCCGTGGCTCTCTACGAGCAGTACTTC